The next 25 T cell receptor beta chains were all read from a single sample in a study of T cell responses to AZD1222 COVID-19 vaccine. Data came from immunoSEQ multiplex PCR; TCRdb stores just in-frame clones and leaves some out. This table holds about 84,000 clones, roughly 85% found once. This material consisted of peripheral blood, taken 28 days after the second AZD1222 dose. Receptors originate from an adult who received the AZD1222 COVID-19 vaccine.

The CDR3 region has the DNA TGTGCCAGCAGTGAAGACCCCAGTTACAATGAGCAGTTCTTC. This codes for CASSEDPSYNEQFF. The chain is built from TRBV2 and TRBJ2-1; D unclear. Germline loops: CDR1 SNHLY, CDR2 FYNNEI. Trimming cost V 1 base and J 4 bases, with 8 bases left between them. The CDR3 has 14 amino acids.

This rearrangement joins TRBV12-5 to TRBJ2-7, with TRBD1 identical over 11 bases. The germline CDR1 and CDR2 sequences are LGHNT and FRNRAP. With V trimmed by 1 base and J by 3 bases, 8 bases remained unmatched. This CDR3 has 17 amino acids. The CDR3 protein is CASGLDGTGGNFYEQYF. Written as DNA, the CDR3 is TGTGCTAGTGGTTTGGACGGGACAGGGGGGAACTTCTACGAGCAGTACTTC.

The chain combines TRBV27 with TRBJ1-2; 7 bases align to TRBD1. The CDR3 sequence is 17 residues long. Germline V CDR1 and CDR2: MNHEY, SMNVEV (reference sequence). V lost 4 bases and J lost 4; bases outside the gene matches: 15. CDR3 in DNA: TGTGCCAGCAGTTCGGTTAAAATGTTGGGGACAGCCTATGGCTACACCTTC. Protein product: CASSSVKMLGTAYGYTF.

The rearrangement uses TRBV7-9 and TRBJ2-7; D is uncertain. The CDR3 has 13 residues. The germline V gene has CDR1 SEHNR and CDR2 FQNEAQ (reference sequence). The V end was cut by 4 bases, the J end by 3 bases, with 10 bases between. CDR3 loop: CASSSGAVYEQYF. The CDR3 DNA follows: TGTGCCAGCAGCTCCGGAGCCGTCTACGAGCAGTACTTC.

The rearrangement uses TRBV9 and TRBJ2-3, with a weak D call TRBD1 (6 bases). V lost 4 bases and J lost 2, with 11 bases in between. The CDR3 has 14 residues. The germline CDR1 and CDR2 sequences are SGDLS and YYNGEE. Here the CDR3 DNA reads TGTGCCAGCAGCCCGGACAGATTCACAGATACGCAGTATTTT. The encoded protein is CASSPDRFTDTQYF.

The V call is TRBV7-8, the J call TRBJ2-1; 8 bases match TRBD1. The CDR3 totals 15 residues. V lost 7 bases to trimming and J lost 5 bases; unmatched junction nucleotides: 10. The germline CDR1 and CDR2 sequences are SGHVS and FQNEAQ. CDR3 sequence reads: CASTQDRARDNEQFF. As DNA, the CDR3 is TGTGCCAGCACCCAGGACAGGGCAAGAGACAATGAGCAGTTCTTC.

The chain carries TRBV28 and TRBJ1-1; maybe TRBD1 (6 bases). The CDR3 runs 12 residues. Deletions cut 6 bases from V and 5 bases from J, with 10 bases between. Germline CDR1 is MDHEN and CDR2 is SYDVKM. The CDR3 sequence is CASRKGGTEAFF. The CDR3 DNA follows: TGTGCCAGCAGAAAGGGGGGAACTGAAGCTTTCTTT.

The CDR3 sequence: CASSGYRDAESTDTQYF. The CDR3 nucleotides are TGCGCCAGCAGTGGGTATCGGGATGCGGAGAGCACAGATACGCAGTATTTT. The V call is TRBV10-1, the J call TRBJ2-3; D might be TRBD2 (5 bases). The CDR3 extends over 17 amino acids. Germline V gene data show CDR1 as WNHNN and CDR2 as SYGVQD (reference sequence). Trimming removed 4 bases at V and 0 bases at J, with 17 bases between.

The chain uses TRBV23-1 and TRBJ1-5; weak D call: TRBD1 (5 bases). TRBV23-1 is placed among ORFs of uncertain function. This CDR3 comprises 15 residues. With 0 bases removed from V and 5 bases from J, the gap between germline ends came to 11 bases. CDR3 region: CASSQSREGYQPQHF. CDR3 bases: TGCGCCAGCAGTCAATCGAGGGAGGGGTATCAGCCCCAGCATTTT.

V usage is TRBV10-3 and J usage is TRBJ1-5, with a possible D match to TRBD1 (6 bases). CDR3 length: 13 residues. V was clipped by 11 bases and J by 5 bases, with 16 bases between them. The germline V gene has CDR1 ENHRY and CDR2 SYGVKD. For the CDR3, the DNA is TGTGCCGCCCATGGACAGTCCGATCAGCCCCAGCATTTT. Protein product: CAAHGQSDQPQHF.

The CDR3 coding sequence is TGTGCCAGCAGCCCAGATCTTAGCGGGGAAAGGAACAATGAGCAGTTCTTC. Translating gives CASSPDLSGERNNEQFF. The J gene is TRBJ2-1, the V gene TRBV3-1 (or the pseudogene TRBV3-2); 8 bases are a match to TRBD2. J lost 5 bases, V lost 4 bases, and 13 bases had no gene match. Germline loops: CDR1 LGHDT, CDR2 YNNKEL (reference sequence). CDR3 length: 17 residues.

This chain links TRBV6-9 with TRBJ2-5; no clear D. The CDR3 runs to 15 residues. The V gene's germline CDR1 is MNHGY and CDR2 SVAAGI. Trimming removed 0 bases at V and 9 bases at J, with 17 bases between. The DNA for the CDR3 is TGTGCCAGCAGTTATTCTGCCTTACCTGCCGGGCCCCAGTACTTC. Protein: CASSYSALPAGPQYF.

The rearrangement uses TRBV19 and TRBJ1-3; no reliable D call. CDR3 length equals 16 residues. V was clipped by 7 bases and J by 0 bases, with 16 bases between them. Germline V gene data show CDR1 as LNHDA and CDR2 as SQIVND (reference sequence). CDR3 amino acids: CASTPGRFGSGNTIYF. CDR3 DNA: TGTGCCAGTACCCCGGGCAGGTTTGGCTCTGGAAACACCATATATTTT. Looking up the rest from reference TRBV19 and TRBJ1-3 gives the full variable domain: DGGITQSPKYLFRKEGQNVTLSCEQNLNHDAMYWYRQDPGQGLRLIYYSQIVNDFQKGDIAEGYSVSREKKESFPLTVTSAQKNPTAFYLCASTPGRFGSGNTIYFGEGSWLTVV.

V usage is TRBV4-1 and J usage is TRBJ1-2, with D unresolved. Per germline, CDR1 MGHRA and CDR2 YSYEKL. CDR3 size: 17 residues. Deletions cut 0 bases from V and 0 bases from J, with 14 bases between. As DNA, the CDR3 is TGCGCCAGCAGCCAAGATTTGCTCCCCATGACTAACTATGGCTACACCTTC. Protein: CASSQDLLPMTNYGYTF.

The chain couples TRBV27 to TRBJ1-4; 9 bases map to TRBD1. This CDR3 comprises 18 residues. The V gene's germline CDR1 is MNHEY and CDR2 SMNVEV (reference sequence). The V and J ends lost 6 bases and 5 bases, in that order; junction bases with no gene match: 16. CDR3 nucleotides: TGTGCCAGCAGAGCAAACAGGGGGCGAGATACCTGGAATGAAAAACTGTTTTTT. It is translated as CASRANRGRDTWNEKLFF.

With respect to this clone: This sample includes further DNA sequences coding for the same CDR3. The chain has TRBV7-9 and TRBJ2-2; D ambiguous. This CDR3 has 12 amino acids. Per germline, CDR1 SEHNR and CDR2 FQNEAQ (reference sequence). The V gene lost 1 base and the J gene lost 5 bases, with 2 bases spanning the gap. The CDR3 region is CASSLETGELFF. The CDR3 DNA is TGTGCCAGCAGCTTAGAGACCGGGGAGCTGTTTTTT.

J is TRBJ1-4 and V is TRBV28, with a tentative D call TRBD1 (5 bases). The V end lost 6 bases, the J end lost 4 bases, and 15 bases lay between the germline ends. There are 15 residues in the CDR3. Per germline, CDR1 MDHEN and CDR2 SYDVKM. The chain's CDR3 is CASSRPRGGNEKLFF. CDR3 coding DNA: TGTGCCAGCAGCCGCCCCCGGGGCGGTAATGAAAAACTGTTTTTT.

The chain couples TRBV28 to TRBJ1-3, with D possibly matching TRBD1 (5 bases). Looked up from germline, CDR1 is MDHEN and CDR2 is SYDVKM. The V end lost 3 bases, the J end lost 0 bases, and 12 bases lay between the germline ends. The CDR3 covers 16 residues. CDR3 amino acids: CASSFLMGRSGNTIYF. The CDR3 nucleotides read TGTGCCAGCAGTTTCCTGATGGGACGCTCTGGAAACACCATATATTTT.

This chain joins TRBV30 and TRBJ1-5; D is uncertain. Germline lookup yields CDR1 GTSNPN and CDR2 SVGIG (reference sequence). The CDR3 is 13 residues long. Trimming pared 1 base from V and 5 bases from J, leaving 9 bases between. The DNA of the CDR3 is TGTGCCTGGAGTGATTTGGTAGATCAGCCCCAGCATTTT. Its translation: CAWSDLVDQPQHF.

This clone was seen a single time. The chain combines TRBV6-4 with TRBJ2-1; D not certain. The CDR3 extends over 13 amino acids. Germline V lookup: CDR1 MRHNA, CDR2 SNTAGT. With 0 bases removed from V and 2 bases from J, the gap between germline ends came to 2 bases. The CDR3 DNA reads TGTGCCAGCAGTGACTCCCCCTACAATGAGCAGTTCTTC. Amino acid sequence: CASSDSPYNEQFF.

The genes are TRBV19 and TRBJ1-5; TRBD1 agrees at 8 bases. V shed 7 bases and J 4 bases; nucleotides not matched to a gene: 12. The germline CDR1 and CDR2 sequences are LNHDA and SQIVND (reference sequence). The CDR3 extends over 16 amino acids. In nucleotides, the CDR3 is TGTGCCAGTACCCACTTTGCCGGGACAGGTAATCAGCCCCAGCATTTT. Its translation: CASTHFAGTGNQPQHF.

The chain uses TRBV15 and TRBJ2-2, with 9 bases fitting TRBD2. Germline V gives CDR1 LNHNV, CDR2 YYDKDF (reference sequence). The CDR3 contains 14 residues. With V trimmed by 5 bases and J by 6 bases, 4 bases remained unmatched. The CDR3 nucleotides are TGTGCCACCAGCGGGACTAGCTGGTCCGGGGAGCTGTTTTTT. The encoded protein is CATSGTSWSGELFF.

This clone was observed a single time. The rearrangement links TRBV25-1 to TRBJ1-1, with unresolved D. The CDR3 runs 15 residues. Germline values: CDR1 MGHDK, CDR2 SYGVNS. V shed 1 base and J shed 0 bases, with 9 bases lying between them. The CDR3 DNA sequence: TGTGCCAGCAGTGAATCCTCGGTTCTGAACACTGAAGCTTTCTTT. Translating it yields CASSESSVLNTEAFF.

This chain joins TRBV2 and TRBJ2-7, with D possibly TRBD2 on 5 matching bases. CDR3 length equals 13 residues. With 8 bases removed from V and 3 bases from J, the gap between germline ends came to 14 bases. Per germline, CDR1 SNHLY and CDR2 FYNNEI. Written as DNA, the CDR3 is TGTGCCAGCGGCCGGGGTTCTTACTACGAGCAGTACTTC. It encodes CASGRGSYYEQYF.

This sequence joins TRBV2 and TRBJ1-3; D remains unclear. The CDR3 spans 16 residues. V was trimmed by 2 bases and J by 1 base, leaving 12 bases between them. Germline CDR1 and CDR2: SNHLY and FYNNEI. CDR3 in amino acids: CASSEYASISGNTIYF. Here the CDR3 DNA reads TGTGCCAGCAGTGAATACGCATCTATTTCTGGAAACACCATATATTTT.